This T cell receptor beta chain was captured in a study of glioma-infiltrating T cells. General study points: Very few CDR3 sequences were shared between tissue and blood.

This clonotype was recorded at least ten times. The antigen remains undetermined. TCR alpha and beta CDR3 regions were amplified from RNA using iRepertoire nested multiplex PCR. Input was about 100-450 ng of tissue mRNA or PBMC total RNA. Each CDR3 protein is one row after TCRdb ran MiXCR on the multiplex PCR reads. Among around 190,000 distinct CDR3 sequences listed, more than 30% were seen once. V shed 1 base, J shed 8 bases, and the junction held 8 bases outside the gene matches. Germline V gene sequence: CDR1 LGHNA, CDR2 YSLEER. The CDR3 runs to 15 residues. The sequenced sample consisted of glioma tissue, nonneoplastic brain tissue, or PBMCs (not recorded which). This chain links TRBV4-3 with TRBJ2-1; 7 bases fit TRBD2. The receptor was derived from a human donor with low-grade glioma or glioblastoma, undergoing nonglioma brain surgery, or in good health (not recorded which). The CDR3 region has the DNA TGCGCCAGCAGCCAAGGAGTCCAGGGAGGGTATGAGCAGTTCTTC. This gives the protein CASSQGVQGGYEQFF.